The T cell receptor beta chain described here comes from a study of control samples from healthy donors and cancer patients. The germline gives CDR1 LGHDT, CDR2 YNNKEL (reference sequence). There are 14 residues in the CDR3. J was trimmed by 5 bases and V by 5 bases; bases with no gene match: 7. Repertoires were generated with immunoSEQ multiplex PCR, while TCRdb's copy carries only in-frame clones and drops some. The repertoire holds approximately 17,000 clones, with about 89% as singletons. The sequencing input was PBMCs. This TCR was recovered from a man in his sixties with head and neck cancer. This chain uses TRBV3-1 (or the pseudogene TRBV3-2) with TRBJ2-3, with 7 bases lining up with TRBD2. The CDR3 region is CASSDNGGGDTQYF. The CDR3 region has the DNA TGTGCCAGCAGCGACAACGGCGGGGGAGATACGCAGTATTTT.